This entry lists 5 T cell receptor beta chains sequenced from one sample in a study of blood T cell repertoires in COVID-19. Sequenced by immunoSEQ multiplex PCR; TCRdb stores in-frame clones only, minus some. The sample contains about 97,000 clones, around nine tenths of which appear only once. Sequences were obtained from peripheral blood. The origin of the receptors is a human donor in a cohort sampled during active COVID-19.

V and J are TRBV6-6 and TRBJ2-2, with 12 bases matching TRBD2. This CDR3 has 16 amino acids. Germline V CDR1 and CDR2: MNHNY, SVGAGI (reference sequence). The V and J ends lost 5 bases and 5 bases, in that order; junction bases with no gene match: 6. CDR3 sequence reads: CASSRLAGEGTGELFF. The CDR3 DNA sequence: TGTGCCAGCAGTCGACTAGCGGGAGAGGGAACCGGGGAGCTGTTTTTT.

The genes are TRBV27 and TRBJ1-2; 7 bases align to TRBD1. The germline V gene has CDR1 MNHEY and CDR2 SMNVEV (reference sequence). The CDR3 is 14 residues long. V lost 6 bases to trimming and J lost 2 bases; unmatched junction nucleotides: 6. CDR3 in amino acids: CASSTIQGNYGYTF. CDR3 nucleotides: TGTGCCAGCAGCACAATACAGGGGAACTATGGCTACACCTTC.

V usage is TRBV3-1 (or the pseudogene TRBV3-2) and J usage is TRBJ2-1; TRBD2 might be the D (6 bases). Trimming stripped 5 bases from V and 5 bases from J, with 19 bases between. Germline V lookup: CDR1 LGHDT, CDR2 YNNKEL (reference sequence). This CDR3 spans 16 amino acids. In DNA form, the CDR3 reads TGTGCCAGCAGCGCCAGATACGGGAGTGTACACAATGAGCAGTTCTTC. Translating it yields CASSARYGSVHNEQFF.

In its sample, this clone was seen once. This chain uses TRBV19 with TRBJ2-1; perhaps TRBD2 as D (5 bases). Looked up from germline, CDR1 is LNHDA and CDR2 is SQIVND (reference sequence). The V end lost 5 bases, the J end lost 0 bases, and 20 bases lay between the germline ends. The CDR3 sequence is 18 residues long. CDR3 sequence (DNA): TGTGCCAGTAGTCTCCACTCCGGGGAACCTAGCTCCTACAATGAGCAGTTCTTC. This encodes CASSLHSGEPSSYNEQFF.

This chain uses TRBV6-4 with TRBJ1-1; a weak D match, TRBD1 (5 bases). The CDR3 has 13 residues. CDR1 is MRHNA and CDR2 is SNTAGT in the germline V gene. V was shortened by 6 bases and J by 1 base, with 9 bases between the two germline ends. The CDR3 loop reads CASSADRNTEAFF. The CDR3 DNA is TGTGCCAGCAGCGCCGACAGGAACACTGAAGCTTTCTTT.